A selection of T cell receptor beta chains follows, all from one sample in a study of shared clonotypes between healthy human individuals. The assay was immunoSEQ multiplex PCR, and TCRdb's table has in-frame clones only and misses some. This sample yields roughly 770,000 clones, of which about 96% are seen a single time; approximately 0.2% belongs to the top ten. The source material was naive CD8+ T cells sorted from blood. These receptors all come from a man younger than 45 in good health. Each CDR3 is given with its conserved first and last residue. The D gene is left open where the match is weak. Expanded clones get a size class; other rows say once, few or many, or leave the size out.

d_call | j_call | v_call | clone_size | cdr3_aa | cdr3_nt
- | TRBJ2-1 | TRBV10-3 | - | CAISESHTGREQFF | TGTGCCATCAGTGAGTCGCATACGGGACGGGAGCAGTTCTTC
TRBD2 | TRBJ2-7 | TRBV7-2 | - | CASSPLGEGLYEQYF | TGTGCCAGCAGCCCGTTGGGGGAGGGCCTTTACGAGCAGTACTTC
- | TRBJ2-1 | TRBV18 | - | CASSPLGVEQFF | TGTGCCAGCTCACCACTAGGGGTGGAGCAGTTCTTC
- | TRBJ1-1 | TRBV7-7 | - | CASSSGVNTEAFF | TGTGCTAGCAGCTCGGGGGTGAACACTGAAGCTTTCTTT
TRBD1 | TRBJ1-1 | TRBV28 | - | CASSLSRGLTEAFF | TGTGCCAGCAGTTTGTCCAGGGGGCTCACTGAAGCTTTCTTT
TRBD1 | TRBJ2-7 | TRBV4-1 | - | CASSSDRAYEQYF | TGCGCCAGCAGCTCCGACAGGGCATACGAGCAGTACTTC
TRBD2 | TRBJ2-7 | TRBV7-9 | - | CASSYLAGDKEQYF | TGTGCCAGCAGCTATCTGGCGGGAGATAAGGAGCAGTACTTC
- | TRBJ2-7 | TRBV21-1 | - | CASTEDRPGYEQYF | TGTGCCAGCACCGAGGACAGACCTGGATACGAGCAGTACTTC
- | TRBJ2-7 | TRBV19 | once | CASSYAFGYEQYF | TGTGCCAGTAGTTACGCTTTTGGCTACGAGCAGTACTTC
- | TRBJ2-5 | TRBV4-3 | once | CASSQDSSWGETQYF | TGCGCCAGCAGCCAAGATTCTAGTTGGGGCGAGACCCAGTACTTC
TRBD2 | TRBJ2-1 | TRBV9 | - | CASSVGTSGSFDEQFF | TGTGCCAGCAGCGTTGGAACTAGCGGGAGTTTCGATGAGCAGTTCTTC
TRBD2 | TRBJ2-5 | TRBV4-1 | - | CASSQDLLAGGPGLQETQYF | TGCGCCAGCAGCCAAGATCTCCTAGCGGGAGGGCCAGGACTCCAAGAGACCCAGTACTTC
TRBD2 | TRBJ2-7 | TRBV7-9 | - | CASSLPLGLAAHEQYF | TGTGCCAGCAGCTTACCGTTAGGACTAGCGGCCCACGAGCAGTACTTC
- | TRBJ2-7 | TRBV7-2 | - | CASSLASQTYEQYF | TGTGCCAGCAGCTTAGCGAGCCAGACCTACGAGCAGTACTTC
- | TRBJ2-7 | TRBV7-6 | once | CASSLGGGLNFWEQYF | TGTGCCAGCAGCTTAGGAGGTGGACTCAACTTTTGGGAGCAGTACTTC
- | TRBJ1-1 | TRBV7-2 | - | CASSLGQNTEAFF | TGTGCCAGCAGCTTAGGACAGAACACTGAAGCTTTCTTT
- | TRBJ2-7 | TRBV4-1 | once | CASSQDHPGQGYEQYF | TGCGCCAGCAGCCAAGATCACCCCGGGCAGGGCTACGAGCAGTACTTC
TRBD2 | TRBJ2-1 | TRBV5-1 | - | CASSSGLAGASYNEQFF | TGCGCCAGCAGCTCGGGACTAGCGGGAGCCTCCTACAATGAGCAGTTCTTC
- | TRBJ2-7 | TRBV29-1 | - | CSVSSLTYEQYF | TGCAGCGTTTCGAGCTTAACCTACGAGCAGTACTTC
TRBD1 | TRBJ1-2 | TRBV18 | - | CASSPTADRNYGYTF | TGTGCCAGCTCCCCCACTGCGGACAGGAACTATGGCTACACCTTC
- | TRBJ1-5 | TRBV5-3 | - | CARSLVDQPQHF | TGTGCCAGAAGCTTGGTTGATCAGCCCCAGCATTTT
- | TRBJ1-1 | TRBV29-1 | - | CSVESENTEAFF | TGCAGCGTTGAAAGTGAGAACACTGAAGCTTTCTTT
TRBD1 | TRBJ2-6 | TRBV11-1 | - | CASSPSPGQGAGANVLTF | TGTGCCAGCAGCCCGTCACCGGGACAGGGGGCCGGGGCCAACGTCCTGACTTTC
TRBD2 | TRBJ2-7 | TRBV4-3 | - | CASSQTYGGGEPTYEQYF | TGCGCCAGCAGCCAAACCTACGGCGGGGGGGAGCCGACCTACGAGCAGTACTTC
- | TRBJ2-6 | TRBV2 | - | CASGWVGGGGPVTGANVLTF | TGTGCCAGCGGTTGGGTAGGCGGGGGCGGCCCAGTTACTGGGGCCAACGTCCTGACTTTC
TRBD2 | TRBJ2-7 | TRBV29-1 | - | CSVEDDGRDEQYF | TGCAGCGTTGAGGACGATGGGAGGGACGAGCAGTACTTC
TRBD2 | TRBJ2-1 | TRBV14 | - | CASSPASGAYNEQFF | TGTGCCAGCAGCCCAGCTAGCGGAGCCTACAATGAGCAGTTCTTC
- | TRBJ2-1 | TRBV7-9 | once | CASSLKVGGYNEQFF | TGTGCCAGCAGCTTAAAGGTGGGGGGCTACAATGAGCAGTTCTTC
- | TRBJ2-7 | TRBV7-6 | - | CASSLEGVEQYF | TGTGCCAGCAGCTTAGAAGGCGTTGAGCAGTACTTC
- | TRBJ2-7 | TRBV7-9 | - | CASSPTGGTAVYEQYF | TGTGCCAGCAGCCCAACGGGTGGGACGGCCGTCTACGAGCAGTACTTC
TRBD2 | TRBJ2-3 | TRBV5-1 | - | CASSRALAGVMPTDTQYF | TGCGCCAGCAGCAGGGCGCTAGCGGGAGTCATGCCCACAGATACGCAGTATTTT
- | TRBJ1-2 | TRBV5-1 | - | CASSRDTANYGYTF | TGCGCCAGCAGCCGCGATACAGCTAACTATGGCTACACCTTC
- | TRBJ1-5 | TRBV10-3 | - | CAISEEGLGSQPQHF | TGTGCCATCAGTGAAGAGGGACTCGGGAGTCAGCCCCAGCATTTT
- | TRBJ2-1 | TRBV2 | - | CATPNDSDNEQFF | TGTGCCACCCCCAATGACAGCGACAATGAGCAGTTCTTC
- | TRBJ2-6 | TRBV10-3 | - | CAISEGQNPGANVLTF | TGTGCCATCAGTGAAGGGCAAAACCCTGGGGCCAACGTCCTGACTTTC
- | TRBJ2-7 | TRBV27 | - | CASSFRQFYEQYF | TGTGCCAGCAGTTTTAGACAGTTCTACGAGCAGTACTTC